These 5 T cell receptor beta chains originate from one sample sequenced in a study of T cell repertoires in cytomegalovirus infection. TCRdb processed the reads anew with MiXCR; each CDR3 protein has one entry. The table has around 530,000 distinct CDR3 sequences, 26% seen once; the top ten hold approximately 13%. Sequencing input: PBMCs. The receptors shown here come from a human donor in good health (CMV status not recorded). Some clones in this sample may be carry-over from other donors' samples.

The CDR3 loop is CASSQDRLREQYV. CDR3 sequence (DNA): TGCGCCAGCAGCCAAGATCGACTTCGGGAGCAGTACGTC. V usage is TRBV4-1 and J usage is TRBJ2-7; no clear D gene. Germline lookup yields CDR1 MGHRA and CDR2 YSYEKL. V was shortened by 0 bases and J by 7 bases, with 10 bases between the two germline ends. CDR3 length equals 13 residues.

This clonotype has a handful of counts. The chain employs TRBV19 and TRBJ2-3; 9 bases map to TRBD1. The CDR3 is 16 residues long. V was clipped by 6 bases and J by 0 bases; unmatched bases: 7. CDR1 is LNHDA and CDR2 is SQIVND in the germline V gene (reference sequence). The chain's CDR3 is CASRRRTGESTDTQYF. The CDR3 bases are TGTGCCAGTAGGAGAAGGACAGGGGAAAGCACAGATACGCAGTATTTT.

This clonotype turned up a few times. The V call is TRBV12-3 or TRBV12-4, the J call TRBJ1-5; a weak D match, TRBD1 (5 bases). With 6 bases removed from V and 0 bases from J, the gap between germline ends came to 15 bases. The CDR3 has 16 amino acids. CDR3: CASSFLTAYSNQPQHF. The CDR3, as DNA: TGTGCCAGCAGCTTCCTGACAGCTTATAGCAATCAGCCCCAGCATTTT.

CDR3 bases: TGTGCCTGGAGTTGGGGGAATGAGCAGTTCTTC. Its protein is CAWSWGNEQFF. The chain couples TRBV30 to TRBJ2-1; either TRBD1 or TRBD2 may supply D (5 bases each). V lost 2 bases, J lost 7 bases, and 6 bases lay in between. The CDR3 runs 11 residues. The V gene's germline CDR1 is GTSNPN and CDR2 SVGIG (reference sequence).

The chain carries TRBV19 and TRBJ2-2, with 8 bases identical to TRBD2. Germline loops: CDR1 LNHDA, CDR2 SQIVND (reference sequence). The CDR3 has 18 amino acids. Trimming cost V 3 bases and J 1 base; bases outside gene matches: 10. CDR3 protein: CASSILFLAGGNTGELFF. As DNA, the CDR3 is TGTGCCAGTAGTATCCTCTTCTTGGCGGGGGGGAACACCGGGGAGCTGTTTTTT.